The 25 T cell receptor beta chains listed next were all sequenced from one sample in a study of shared clonotypes between healthy human individuals. This table comes from immunoSEQ multiplex PCR, and its TCRdb copy is limited to in-frame clones, with some not included. The sample holds 2 million or so clones; roughly 96% are singletons and the top ten take 0.1% to 0.15%. The material sequenced was naive CD4+ T cells sorted from blood. Stated subset: CD45RA+ positively selected. The receptors derive from a man younger than 35 in good health.

The chain couples TRBV30 to TRBJ1-2; 7 nucleotides align to TRBD1. Germline lookup yields CDR1 GTSNPN and CDR2 SVGIG (reference sequence). The CDR3 is 15 amino acids. The J segment lost 8 bases and the V segment lost 8 bases, leaving 20 bases of the junction unmatched. CDR3 nucleotide sequence: TGTGCCGCCTTCCCGGGACAGTCGCTATCGGCCGGCTACACCTTC. It specifies CAAFPGQSLSAGYTF.

Remarks on this clone: The same CDR3 is also encoded by other DNA sequences in this sample. V usage is TRBV5-1 and J usage is TRBJ2-1; 14 bases line up with TRBD2. Germline CDR1 is SGHRS and CDR2 is YFSETQ. This CDR3 spans 19 amino acids. Germline trimming cut 5 bases from V and 0 bases from J; bases unmatched to any gene: 10. CDR3 protein: CASSTGTSGGRSSYNEQFF. CDR3 DNA sequence: TGCGCCAGCAGTACCGGGACTAGCGGGGGTAGGAGCTCCTACAATGAGCAGTTCTTC.

This sequence joins TRBV6-1 and TRBJ2-7, with 11 bases identical to TRBD1. The CDR3 is 19 amino acids. Germline trimming cut 3 bases from V and 2 bases from J; bases unmatched to any gene: 15. Looked up from germline, CDR1 is MNHNS and CDR2 is SASEGT. CDR3 amino acids: CASSEEDRGPSRPPYEQYF. CDR3 DNA sequence: TGTGCCAGCAGTGAGGAGGACAGGGGGCCATCCCGACCCCCCTACGAGCAGTACTTC.

A note on this clone: Other DNA sequences in the sample encode the same CDR3. The chain uses TRBV6-5 and TRBJ2-7, with D uncertain. The CDR3 is 9 residues long. Germline values: CDR1 MNHEY, CDR2 SVGAGI. The germline V and J ends were trimmed by 2 bases and 7 bases, with 0 bases remaining between them. CDR3 nucleotides: TGTGCCAGCAGTTACGAGCAGTACTTC. This codes for CASSYEQYF.

The rearrangement joins TRBV6-6 to TRBJ1-2, with D unclear. Trimming took off 6 bases at V and 8 bases at J, with 13 bases between the two ends. Germline lookup yields CDR1 MNHNY and CDR2 SVGAGI (reference sequence). The CDR3 is made up of 12 amino acids. This CDR3 reads CASSRINGGYTF. DNA of the CDR3: TGTGCCAGCAGCCGAATCAATGGAGGCTACACCTTC.

The chain is built from TRBV7-9 and TRBJ2-4; 9 bases fit TRBD1. Trimming removed 5 bases from V and 3 bases from J; junction bases left unmatched: 5. Germline CDR1 is SEHNR and CDR2 is FQNEAQ (reference sequence). The CDR3 totals 15 residues. The CDR3 bases are TGTGCCAGCAGCACGACAGGGGGAGGCAAAAACATTCAGTACTTC. Its protein product is CASSTTGGGKNIQYF.

This clone was counted between two and nine times. The genes are TRBV5-1 and TRBJ2-3; 8 bases align to TRBD2. The CDR3 is made up of 16 amino acids. Germline CDR1 is SGHRS and CDR2 is YFSETQ. The junction had 6 bases not matched to a gene; V was cut back by 1 base and J by 2 bases. Here the CDR3 DNA reads TGCGCCAGCAGCTTGCAGGGACTAGACCTCACAGATACGCAGTATTTT. Amino acid sequence: CASSLQGLDLTDTQYF.

This rearrangement joins TRBV27 to TRBJ1-3; D is ambiguous. The CDR3 is 14 amino acids. V lost 5 bases and J lost 0, with 8 bases in between. In germline, CDR1 is MNHEY, CDR2 SMNVEV (reference sequence). CDR3 DNA: TGTGCCAGCAGTCCGGGGAGCTCTGGAAACACCATATATTTT. It translates to CASSPGSSGNTIYF.

The chain is built from TRBV6-6 and TRBJ2-7, with a possible D match to TRBD1 (5 bases). Germline lookup yields CDR1 MNHNY and CDR2 SVGAGI (reference sequence). This CDR3 contains 15 residues. V shed 4 bases and J shed 2 bases, with 15 bases lying between them. CDR3 amino acids: CASSFVRGSAYEQYF. As DNA, the CDR3 is TGTGCCAGCAGTTTCGTAAGGGGCTCAGCCTACGAGCAGTACTTC.

This clone showed up just a few times. Additional DNA sequences in this sample encode the identical CDR3. The rearrangement uses TRBV2 and TRBJ1-5; possible D gene TRBD1, 5 bases. This CDR3 is built from 14 residues. Trimming pared 6 bases from V and 2 bases from J, leaving 11 bases between. The germline gives CDR1 SNHLY, CDR2 FYNNEI. CDR3 sequence (DNA): TGTGCCAGCAGCAGGGACTCGCGCAATCAGCCCCAGCATTTT. Its protein is CASSRDSRNQPQHF.

V is TRBV5-6 and J is TRBJ1-2, with unresolved D. CDR1 and CDR2 (germline): SGHDT, YYEEEE. This CDR3 comprises 12 residues. Trimming removed 4 bases from V and 7 bases from J, with 11 bases in between. For the CDR3, the DNA is TGTGCCAGCAGCCCGATAGTGGGTGGCTACACCTTC. Translated, it gives CASSPIVGGYTF.

This chain joins TRBV6-1 and TRBJ1-5; 8 nucleotides match TRBD1. V shed 8 bases, J shed 6 bases, and the junction held 6 bases outside the gene matches. Germline assignment: CDR1 MNHNS and CDR2 SASEGT. The CDR3 is 13 residues long. CDR3 sequence: CASLSDRGQPQHF. In nucleotides, the CDR3 is TGTGCCAGCTTATCAGACAGGGGTCAGCCCCAGCATTTT.

The chain recombines TRBV19 with TRBJ2-1, with 8 bases matching TRBD2. The CDR3 spans 14 residues. Germline CDR1 reads LNHDA; CDR2 reads SQIVND (reference sequence). After removal of 6 bases from V and 6 bases from J, the junction contained 7 bases not matched to a gene. The CDR3 region is CASRQRERGNEQFF. The CDR3, as DNA: TGTGCCAGTAGACAGCGGGAGCGGGGCAATGAGCAGTTCTTC.

The J gene is TRBJ2-3, the V gene TRBV28, with D hard to call. Per the germline V gene, CDR1 is MDHEN and CDR2 is SYDVKM. V lost 5 bases and J lost 3, with 12 bases in between. There are 14 residues in the CDR3. The CDR3 protein is CASSRSWRTDTQYF. CDR3 coding DNA: TGTGCCAGCAGTCGGTCCTGGAGAACAGATACGCAGTATTTT. The whole variable domain, remainder taken from reference TRBV28 and TRBJ2-3, is DVKVTQSSRYLVKRTGEKVFLECVQDMDHENMFWYRQDPGLGLRLIYFSYDVKMKEKGDIPEGYSVSREKKERFSLILESASTNQTSMYLCASSRSWRTDTQYFGPGTRLTVL.

The chain joins TRBV19 to TRBJ2-3; the match to TRBD1 covers 7 bases. Germline CDR1 and CDR2: LNHDA and SQIVND (reference sequence). The CDR3 has 15 amino acids. The V and J ends lost 4 bases and 2 bases, in that order; junction bases with no gene match: 6. CDR3 protein: CASSTLTGPTDTQYF. The CDR3, as DNA: TGTGCCAGTAGTACCTTGACAGGGCCCACAGATACGCAGTATTTT.

Details on this clone: Other DNA sequences of this sample code for an identical CDR3. The chain couples TRBV6-5 to TRBJ2-7; 10 bases map to TRBD1. The V gene end was trimmed by 5 bases and the J gene end by 1 base; junction bases not matched to a gene: 5. Germline V gene lookup returns CDR1 MNHEY and CDR2 SVGAGI. This CDR3 is built from 15 residues. CDR3 nucleotides: TGTGCCAGCAGTGGGCCGGGACAGGGGTCCTACGAGCAGTACTTC. Encoded protein: CASSGPGQGSYEQYF.

This chain uses TRBV15 with TRBJ2-7; the match to TRBD1 covers 7 bases. V lost 0 bases, J lost 4 bases, and 6 bases stayed unmatched. Germline V gene sequence: CDR1 LNHNV, CDR2 YYDKDF (reference sequence). CDR3 length: 15 amino acids. The CDR3 bases are TGTGCCACCAGCAGAGAGCGAGGGGGCGCGTACGAGCAGTACTTC. Translation: CATSRERGGAYEQYF.

The V gene is TRBV30, the J gene TRBJ1-2; D is possibly TRBD1 (6 bases). Germline V gives CDR1 GTSNPN, CDR2 SVGIG (reference sequence). The CDR3 consists of 13 residues. Trimming stripped 6 bases from V and 2 bases from J, with 13 bases between. The CDR3 region is CACSWDKNYGYTF. CDR3 sequence (DNA): TGTGCCTGTTCTTGGGACAAAAACTATGGCTACACCTTC.

The chain uses TRBV9 and TRBJ2-4; 9 bases are shared with TRBD2. Trimming took 0 bases from V and 4 from J; bases not matched to a gene: 2. The CDR3 sequence is 15 residues long. Germline V gene data show CDR1 as SGDLS and CDR2 as YYNGEE. In DNA form, the CDR3 reads TGTGCCAGCAGCGTAGGACTAGCGGATAAAAACATTCAGTACTTC. Translation: CASSVGLADKNIQYF.

The CDR3 loop reads CASSVGSGQPYEQYF. DNA of the CDR3: TGTGCCAGCAGTGTGGGGTCTGGACAGCCCTACGAGCAGTACTTC. V usage is TRBV6-1 and J usage is TRBJ2-7; a weak D match, TRBD1 (6 bases). The germline V and J ends were trimmed by 4 bases and 2 bases, with 15 bases remaining between them. Germline CDR1 and CDR2: MNHNS and SASEGT. The CDR3 sequence is 15 residues long.

The J gene is TRBJ2-7, the V gene TRBV5-1; the match to TRBD1 covers 7 bases. After removal of 4 bases from V and 4 bases from J, the junction contained 8 bases not matched to a gene. This CDR3 is built from 14 residues. CDR1 is SGHRS and CDR2 is YFSETQ in the germline V gene. CDR3 loop: CASSLMTGKYEQYF. The CDR3 DNA sequence: TGCGCCAGCAGCCTTATGACAGGGAAGTACGAGCAGTACTTC. Full variable domain (missing parts from reference TRBV5-1 and TRBJ2-7): KAGVTQTPRYLIKTRGQQVTLSCSPISGHRSVSWYQQTPGQGLQFLFEYFSETQRNKGNFPGRFSGRQFSNSRSEMNVSTLELGDSALYLCASSLMTGKYEQYFGPGTRLTVT.

Concerning this clone: Distinct nucleotide sequences in the sample also encode this CDR3. The J gene is TRBJ1-2, the V gene TRBV9; D unclear. Trimming shortened V by 0 bases and J by 1 base, and 7 bases separated the two germline ends. The CDR3 runs 14 residues. Germline loops: CDR1 SGDLS, CDR2 YYNGEE. DNA of the CDR3: TGTGCCAGCAGCGTAGCTCCCGGTAACTATGGCTACACCTTC. It specifies CASSVAPGNYGYTF.

This chain links TRBV7-2 with TRBJ2-7; D may be TRBD2 (6 bases). Trimming left V 7 bases short and J 6 bases short, with 10 bases between. Germline CDR1 reads SGHTA; CDR2 reads FQGNSA. The CDR3 consists of 11 residues. The CDR3 loop reads CASTGGGEQYF. In nucleotides, the CDR3 is TGTGCCAGCACCGGGGGAGGCGAGCAGTACTTC.

With regard to this clone: One end of the junction varies from germline; a read error may be responsible. The chain combines TRBV9 with TRBJ1-2; D is uncertain. The CDR3 loop spans 14 amino acids. Germline CDR1 SGDLS, CDR2 YYNGEE. CDR3 region: CASATPGQDGGYTF. The CDR3 coding sequence is TGCGCTTCTGCTACCCCGGGCCAAGACGGAGGCTACACCTTC.

V is TRBV9 and J is TRBJ2-3; D remains unclear. Trimming removed 4 bases from V and 0 bases from J, with 15 bases in between. The CDR3 has 16 residues. Germline CDR1 and CDR2: SGDLS and YYNGEE. In nucleotides, the CDR3 is TGTGCCAGCAGCAGGATGGGCTTTACTAGCACAGATACGCAGTATTTT. Protein: CASSRMGFTSTDTQYF.